This is a list of T cell receptor beta chains from one sample in a study of CD8+CD57+ T cells in acquired aplastic anemia. TCRdb used MiXCR to reprocess the reads, holding one entry per CDR3 protein. Altogether about 160,000 distinct CDR3 sequences are present, 60% to 80% being singletons, with the ten largest covering about 50%. The sample taken for sequencing was sorted CD4+, CD8+, or CD8+CD57+ T cells (not recorded which) from PBMCs. The receptors were sampled from a human donor with aplastic anemia. Both conserved end residues are part of each CDR3. The D gene is left open where the match is weak. Clone size is stated in some rows and not others, as once, few, many or a class when expanded.

J gene,V gene,clone size,D gene,CDR3 DNA,CDR3 protein
TRBJ1-2,TRBV29-1,.,TRBD1,TGCAGCGTTGTAACCGGGACAGGGTATGGCTACACCTTC,CSVVTGTGYGYTF
TRBJ1-5,TRBV7-3,.,.,TGCGCCAGCAGCCAAGGGGCAGGCGGCGGCAATGAGCATTTT,CASSQGAGGGNEHF
TRBJ2-5,TRBV7-2,few,TRBD1,TGTGCCAGCAGCCCGGACAGGGGGAGGGAGACCCAGTACTTC,CASSPDRGRETQYF
TRBJ2-7,TRBV7-9,.,.,TGTGCCAGCAGCTTCTTTGAGGAAACCTACGAGCAGTACTTC,CASSFFEETYEQYF
TRBJ2-7,TRBV20-1,.,.,TGCAGTGCTGGCGGACAGTCCTCCTACGAGCAGTACTTC,CSAGGQSSYEQYF
TRBJ2-1,TRBV3-1,.,.,TGTGCCAGCAGCCAAGACGCGCACAGAGGTCAGCAGTTCTTC,CASSQDAHRGQQFF
TRBJ1-3,TRBV6-5,once,.,TGTGCCAGCAGTGAACAAACAGAGATCTCTGGAAACACCATATATTTT,CASSEQTEISGNTIYF
TRBJ2-5,TRBV7-9,.,.,TGTGCCATCAGACGTTGGGAACAAGAGACCCAGTACTTC,CAIRRWEQETQYF
TRBJ2-7,TRBV10-3,.,TRBD2,TGTGCCATCAGCGCGACTAGCGGGGGTTACGAGCAGTACTTC,CAISATSGGYEQYF
TRBJ2-1,TRBV24-1,.,TRBD1,TGTGCCACCAGTGGGGACAGGGCAATGAATGAGCAGTTCTTC,CATSGDRAMNEQFF
TRBJ2-1,TRBV29-1,.,.,TGCAGCGTTGAAATAGGAGACAGCTCCAATGAGCAGTTCTTC,CSVEIGDSSNEQFF
TRBJ2-1,TRBV2,.,TRBD1,TGTGCCAGCAGCCGGGACAGGGAGAATGAGCAGTTCTTC,CASSRDRENEQFF
TRBJ2-7,TRBV12-3/TRBV12-4,.,TRBD2,TGTGCCAGCAGCCCGGGACTAGCCTCCTACGAGCAGTACTTC,CASSPGLASYEQYF
TRBJ2-1,TRBV6-4,.,.,TGTGCCAGCAGTGACGGTAGGGGAGTTGAGCAGTTCTTC,CASSDGRGVEQFF
TRBJ1-2,TRBV13,.,.,TGTGCCAGCAGCTTATTAGGCGCGGGGGATGGCTACACCTTC,CASSLLGAGDGYTF
TRBJ2-3,TRBV9,once,TRBD1,TGTGCCAGCAGCGGACCCGGGACAGGCACAGATACGCAGTATTTT,CASSGPGTGTDTQYF
TRBJ2-3,TRBV19,.,.,TGTGCCAGTAGTGGAGACACCTCAGATACGCAGTATTTT,CASSGDTSDTQYF
TRBJ2-2,TRBV20-1,.,.,TGCAGTGCTAGCCGACAGGACCCCAACACCGGGGAGCTGTTTTTT,CSASRQDPNTGELFF
TRBJ2-5,TRBV19,.,TRBD2,TGTGCCAGTAGTGGCGACCGGACTAGCGGGACCACCCGGGGAGAGACCCAGTACTTC,CASSGDRTSGTTRGETQYF
TRBJ2-7,TRBV5-1,few,.,TGCGCCAGCAGCTTACTAGGACCGGAGCAGTACTTC,CASSLLGPEQYF
TRBJ2-7,TRBV6-5,.,TRBD1,TGTGCCAGCAGTTCACTCGACAGGGGAGTTGACGAGCAGTACTTC,CASSSLDRGVDEQYF
TRBJ2-7,TRBV19,.,TRBD1,TGTGCCAGTAGGAAGACAGGGTTGGGGTACGAGCAGTACTTC,CASRKTGLGYEQYF
TRBJ2-3,TRBV5-4,.,TRBD1,TGTGCCAGCAGTTCCGACAGGGCAGATACGCAGTATTTT,CASSSDRADTQYF